Below are 23 T cell receptor beta chains sequenced from a single sample in a study of identical twins. TCRdb analysed the 5' RACE reads with MiXCR anew, one entry per CDR3 protein. Here the sample spans roughly 1,500,000 distinct CDR3 sequences, less than 35% being singletons. The sequencing sample was made of cord blood. The source of these receptors is a newborn girl in good health.

The V call is TRBV5-1, the J call TRBJ2-5; no firm D call. Per the germline V gene, CDR1 is SGHRS and CDR2 is YFSETQ. The CDR3 runs to 15 residues. With 0 bases removed from V and 1 base from J, the gap between germline ends came to 10 bases. The CDR3 DNA follows: TGCGCCAGCAGCTTGGCCCACAGTAGCCAAGAGACCCAGTACTTC. Its translation is CASSLAHSSQETQYF.

J is TRBJ2-3 and V is TRBV7-9; 10 nucleotides agree with TRBD1. The junction had 3 bases not matched to a gene; V was cut back by 1 base and J by 2 bases. Per germline, CDR1 SEHNR and CDR2 FQNEAQ (reference sequence). The CDR3 consists of 16 residues. The CDR3 nucleotides are TGTGCCAGCAGCTTAGGGGACAGGGGAGTCACAGATACGCAGTATTTT. As protein: CASSLGDRGVTDTQYF.

This clonotype was counted a few times. The chain links TRBV2 to TRBJ1-5, with 8 nucleotides matching TRBD1. CDR3 size: 14 residues. After removal of 6 bases from V and 2 bases from J, the junction contained 3 bases not matched to a gene. Germline assignment: CDR1 SNHLY and CDR2 FYNNEI. The CDR3 sequence is CASRADRGNQPQHF. In DNA form, the CDR3 reads TGTGCCAGCAGGGCGGACAGGGGCAATCAGCCCCAGCATTTT.

The chain is built from TRBV28 and TRBJ2-1; possible D gene TRBD1, 5 bases. There are 14 residues in the CDR3. Trimming stripped 5 bases from V and 6 bases from J, with 14 bases between. Germline V gene lookup returns CDR1 MDHEN and CDR2 SYDVKM. CDR3 sequence: CASSLYTGSNEQFF. CDR3 sequence (DNA): TGTGCCAGCAGTCTTTACACAGGTTCCAATGAGCAGTTCTTC. Using reference TRBV28 and TRBJ2-1 for the parts outside the CDR3, the full variable domain is DVKVTQSSRYLVKRTGEKVFLECVQDMDHENMFWYRQDPGLGLRLIYFSYDVKMKEKGDIPEGYSVSREKKERFSLILESASTNQTSMYLCASSLYTGSNEQFFGPGTRLTVL.

In this sample, this clonotype turned up a few times. The chain joins TRBV20-1 to TRBJ2-7; D possibly uses TRBD1 or TRBD2 (5 bases each). The CDR3 has 14 amino acids. In germline, CDR1 is DFQATT, CDR2 SNEGSKA (reference sequence). V was pared by 6 bases and J by 8 bases, with 23 bases between. CDR3 DNA: TGCAGTGCGAAAAGGCCTAGGGACCGCCTGCAGCAGTACTTC. Protein product: CSAKRPRDRLQQYF.

This clonotype was counted a few times. The J gene is TRBJ2-1, the V gene TRBV5-1; 14 nucleotides line up with TRBD2. The germline CDR1 and CDR2 sequences are SGHRS and YFSETQ. This CDR3 region has 17 residues. With 4 bases clipped from V and 0 bases from J, the junction kept 3 bases outside the gene matches. This chain's CDR3 is CASSTGTSGGSYNEQFF. Here the CDR3 DNA reads TGCGCCAGCAGCACAGGGACTAGCGGGGGCTCCTACAATGAGCAGTTCTTC.

This clonotype was detected only a few times. The rearrangement uses TRBV11-2 and TRBJ1-2; TRBD1 matches at 10 bases. The V segment lost 7 bases and the J segment 5 bases; nucleotides outside the gene matches: 10. Germline V gives CDR1 SGHAT, CDR2 FQNNGV. This CDR3 comprises 15 residues. CDR3 sequence: CASNKQTGGIYGYTF. DNA of the CDR3: TGTGCCAGCAACAAACAGACAGGGGGCATTTATGGCTACACCTTC.

This clonotype was detected many times. This chain connects TRBV12-5 to TRBJ1-5, with D hard to call. The germline CDR1 and CDR2 sequences are LGHNT and FRNRAP. The length of the CDR3 is 12 residues. The V gene lost 6 bases and the J gene lost 0 bases, with 3 bases spanning the gap. CDR3 sequence (DNA): TGTGCTAGTGGAGATAGCAATCAGCCCCAGCATTTT. Translated: CASGDSNQPQHF. The full variable domain, rest sourced from reference TRBV12-5 and TRBJ1-5, is DARVTQTPRHKVTEMGQEVTMRCQPILGHNTVFWYRQTMMQGLELLAYFRNRAPLDDSGMPKDRFSAEMPDATLATLKIQPSEPRDSAVYFCASGDSNQPQHFGDGTRLSIL.

This clonotype was observed a handful of times. The rearrangement uses TRBV10-3 and TRBJ1-6, with TRBD1 identical over 7 bases. This CDR3 has 15 residues. V shed 5 bases, J shed 9 bases, and the junction held 10 bases outside the gene matches. The V gene's germline CDR1 is ENHRY and CDR2 SYGVKD. The CDR3 spells CAISSTGTAGSPLHF. The DNA for the CDR3 is TGTGCCATCAGTTCAACCGGGACAGCGGGTTCACCCCTCCACTTT.

This chain uses TRBV15 with TRBJ1-4; D perhaps matches TRBD1 (5 bases). The V and J ends lost 6 bases and 4 bases respectively, with 21 bases between them. CDR3 length: 17 residues. Germline CDR1 reads LNHNV; CDR2 reads YYDKDF (reference sequence). CDR3 sequence: CATRPYALGPINEKLFF. The CDR3 bases are TGTGCCACCAGGCCGTATGCCCTGGGACCCATTAATGAAAAACTGTTTTTT. The full variable domain, in which reference TRBV15 and TRBJ1-4 provide the parts outside the CDR3, is DAMVIQNPRYQVTQFGKPVTLSCSQTLNHNVMYWYQQKSSQAPKLLFHYYDKDFNNEADTPDNFQSRRPNTSFCFLDIRSPGLGDTAMYLCATRPYALGPINEKLFFGSGTQLSVL.

This chain links TRBV25-1 with TRBJ2-3; 12 bases agree with TRBD2. V gave up 8 bases and J gave up 0 bases; unmatched junction bases: 6. Germline lookup yields CDR1 MGHDK and CDR2 SYGVNS. CDR3 length equals 16 residues. DNA of the CDR3: TGTGCCAGCCGCTACCTAGCGGGGGGGAGCACAGATACGCAGTATTTT. It translates to CASRYLAGGSTDTQYF.

This clonotype has just a few counts. The V call is TRBV4-2, the J call TRBJ1-2, with 7 bases aligning to TRBD1. The V gene's germline CDR1 is LGHNA and CDR2 YNFKEQ. The CDR3 covers 16 residues. V shed 4 bases, J shed 7 bases, and the junction held 15 bases outside the gene matches. This CDR3 reads CASSPGAGTGEGGYTF. CDR3 in DNA: TGTGCCAGCAGCCCAGGGGCGGGCACAGGGGAGGGTGGCTACACCTTC.

This clonotype has more than one count but fewer than ten. The CDR3 region has the DNA TGCGCCAGCAGGGAAGTAGCGGGGGTGGGAGATACGCAGTATTTT. This codes for CASREVAGVGDTQYF. This chain connects TRBV4-1 to TRBJ2-3; 9 bases map to TRBD2. The junction had 9 bases not matched to a gene; V was cut back by 6 bases and J by 5 bases. Germline V gene data show CDR1 as MGHRA and CDR2 as YSYEKL. The CDR3 extends over 15 amino acids.

This clonotype was seen a single time. The DNA of the CDR3 is TGTGCCAGCAGAAGGGGCCCGAGTGGGGACTACTACGAGCAGTACTTC. It yields the protein CASRRGPSGDYYEQYF. This rearrangement joins TRBV28 to TRBJ2-7; 7 bases are shared with TRBD2. The CDR3 is made up of 16 amino acids. Per the germline V gene, CDR1 is MDHEN and CDR2 is SYDVKM. V lost 6 bases to trimming and J lost 3 bases; unmatched junction nucleotides: 14.

There are a few counts of this clonotype. The V call is TRBV10-3, the J call TRBJ1-6, with 7 bases that match TRBD1. The CDR3 has 15 amino acids. V shed 4 bases and J 7 bases; nucleotides not matched to a gene: 7. The germline CDR1 and CDR2 sequences are ENHRY and SYGVKD. The CDR3, as DNA: TGTGCCATCAGTGCCTCCAGGGGGAGGAATTCACCCCTCCACTTT. Protein product: CAISASRGRNSPLHF.

The chain links TRBV27 to TRBJ2-3, with 15 bases lining up with TRBD2. Germline CDR1 MNHEY, CDR2 SMNVEV (reference sequence). The CDR3 is 16 amino acids. J lost 5 bases, V lost 5 bases, and 5 bases had no gene match. CDR3 residues: CASSPGTSGRLDTQYF. CDR3 DNA: TGTGCCAGCAGTCCGGGGACTAGCGGGAGGTTAGATACGCAGTATTTT.

V usage is TRBV28 and J usage is TRBJ1-1, with 7 bases matching TRBD1. V was clipped by 4 bases and J by 4 bases; unmatched bases: 6. The CDR3 contains 14 residues. Germline assignment: CDR1 MDHEN and CDR2 SYDVKM. The CDR3 sequence is CASSSGDSLTEAFF. In DNA form, the CDR3 reads TGTGCCAGCAGTTCGGGGGACAGCCTCACTGAAGCTTTCTTT.

This clonotype was recorded at least ten times. This chain links TRBV25-1 with TRBJ2-3, with unresolved D. CDR3 size: 14 residues. V lost 3 bases, J lost 0 bases, and 7 bases lay in between. The V gene's germline CDR1 is MGHDK and CDR2 SYGVNS. CDR3 region: CASSDASSTDTQYF. The CDR3 DNA is TGTGCCAGCAGTGATGCGTCAAGCACAGATACGCAGTATTTT.

This clonotype was found many times. The rearrangement uses TRBV12-3 or TRBV12-4 and TRBJ1-2; D is possibly TRBD1 (6 bases). The CDR3 covers 14 residues. The germline V and J ends were trimmed by 7 bases and 0 bases, with 12 bases remaining between them. The DNA for the CDR3 is TGTGCCAGCACCATACAGGGAGCTAACTATGGCTACACCTTC. Its translation is CASTIQGANYGYTF.

A few counts support this clonotype. The chain carries TRBV20-1 and TRBJ2-3; D is undetermined. Per the germline V gene, CDR1 is DFQATT and CDR2 is SNEGSKA (reference sequence). This CDR3 is built from 12 residues. The ends were cut back, 5 bases at V and 2 bases at J, with 8 bases in the middle. The CDR3, as DNA: TGCAGTGCTTCCAGCCTCACAGATACGCAGTATTTT. Residues: CSASSLTDTQYF.

This clonotype occurred a few times. This chain uses TRBV3-1 with TRBJ1-2; 7 positions agree with TRBD1. V trimming: 0 bases; J trimming: 7 bases; junction bases outside the gene matches: 2. This CDR3 comprises 13 residues. CDR1 and CDR2 (germline): LGHDT, YNNKEL (reference sequence). In DNA, the CDR3 is TGTGCCAGCAGCCAAGATGCAGGGGGTGGCTACACCTTC. Translated, it gives CASSQDAGGGYTF.

Note on this clonotype: One junction end does not reproduce the germline sequence, and a read error may be involved. This sequence joins TRBV15 and TRBJ2-4; D may be TRBD1 (5 bases). The germline CDR1 and CDR2 sequences are LNHNV and YYDKDF (reference sequence). The CDR3 has 19 residues. For the CDR3, the DNA is TGTGCCACCGGCAGAGGCAGGGCCAATCGCGTCCTAGCCAAAAACATTCAGTACTTC. Translating gives CATGRGRANRVLAKNIQYF.

J is TRBJ2-1 and V is TRBV10-3, with 8 bases identical to TRBD2. The CDR3 has 15 residues. The germline V gene has CDR1 ENHRY and CDR2 SYGVKD. With 6 bases clipped from V and 0 bases from J, the junction kept 4 bases outside the gene matches. The DNA of the CDR3 is TGTGCCATCAGATTAGCGGGGAGCTCCTACAATGAGCAGTTCTTC. Protein: CAIRLAGSSYNEQFF.